These 27 T cell receptor beta chains share one sample of origin, sequenced in a study of cytomegalovirus exposure and HLA in healthy donors. Both 60 Vbeta primers and 13 Jbeta primers went into the PCR. Sequenced by immunoSEQ multiplex PCR; TCRdb stores in-frame clones only, minus some. This table holds 89,000 or so clones, 60% to 80% found once. The specimen was PBMCs. Receptor source: a boy between 10 and 17 years old in good health and CMV-seronegative.

CDR3 residues: CASSFSLDRTQPQHF. The DNA for the CDR3 is TGTGCCAGCAGTTTTTCCCTTGACAGGACTCAGCCCCAGCATTTT. The chain combines TRBV6-1 with TRBJ1-5; weak D call: TRBD1 (6 bases). In germline, CDR1 is MNHNS, CDR2 SASEGT. V lost 5 bases, J lost 6 bases, and 17 bases lay in between. The CDR3 runs 15 residues.

The chain recombines TRBV6-1 with TRBJ1-1, with 7 bases lining up with TRBD1. The germline V gene has CDR1 MNHNS and CDR2 SASEGT. The CDR3 sequence is 15 residues long. V was pared by 7 bases and J by 0 bases, with 8 bases of the junction left unmatched. CDR3 sequence: CASKTGQTLNTEAFF. The CDR3 DNA follows: TGTGCCAGCAAGACGGGACAGACATTGAACACTGAAGCTTTCTTT.

The chain uses TRBV28 and TRBJ2-7; D is uncertain. This CDR3 spans 13 amino acids. V gave up 3 bases and J gave up 2 bases, with 8 bases separating them. Germline CDR1 reads MDHEN; CDR2 reads SYDVKM. The CDR3 sequence is CASSLMGTYEQYF. As DNA, the CDR3 is TGTGCCAGCAGTTTGATGGGCACCTACGAGCAGTACTTC.

This sequence joins TRBV27 and TRBJ2-7; 7 positions match TRBD1. The germline V gene has CDR1 MNHEY and CDR2 SMNVEV (reference sequence). Trimming cost V 3 bases and J 3 bases; bases outside gene matches: 5. This CDR3 is built from 14 residues. This CDR3 reads CASSLSDRVYEQYF. DNA for the CDR3: TGTGCCAGCAGTTTGTCAGACAGGGTCTACGAGCAGTACTTC.

The chain is built from TRBV4-1 and TRBJ1-4; TRBD1 matches at 10 bases. V lost 2 bases to trimming and J lost 7 bases; unmatched junction nucleotides: 7. Germline V gene data show CDR1 as MGHRA and CDR2 as YSYEKL. This CDR3 spans 16 amino acids. Written as DNA, the CDR3 is TGCGCCAGCAGCCAAAAAAGGACAGGGGGAGGTGAAAAACTGTTTTTT. As protein: CASSQKRTGGGEKLFF.

Written as DNA, the CDR3 is TGTGCCTGGAGTGTGGGACAGGGGATCTACGAGCAGTACTTC. Its translation is CAWSVGQGIYEQYF. The chain combines TRBV30 with TRBJ2-7; 10 bases line up with TRBD1. The CDR3 runs to 14 residues. CDR1 GTSNPN and CDR2 SVGIG come from the germline V gene (reference sequence). Trimming at V came to 0 bases and at J to 3 bases, leaving 2 bases not matched to a gene.

A remark on this clone: This sample also contains other DNA sequences that code for the same CDR3. This chain connects TRBV4-1 to TRBJ2-7; tentatively, D is TRBD1 (6 bases). Per germline, CDR1 MGHRA and CDR2 YSYEKL. The CDR3 sequence is 15 residues long. Trimming shortened V by 2 bases and J by 2 bases, and 13 bases separated the two germline ends. CDR3 sequence reads: CASSQPGQGTYEQYF. For the CDR3, the DNA is TGCGCCAGCAGCCAACCCGGGCAGGGGACCTACGAGCAGTACTTC.

This clone was detected once. This rearrangement joins TRBV19 to TRBJ2-4; 10 positions match TRBD1. The CDR3 contains 13 residues. The V and J ends lost 10 bases and 9 bases, in that order; junction bases with no gene match: 9. CDR1 is LNHDA and CDR2 is SQIVND in the germline V gene (reference sequence). CDR3 coding DNA: TGTGCCACCAAAGACAGGGGGCTATCCATTCAGTACTTC. Its translation: CATKDRGLSIQYF.

The chain combines TRBV5-1 with TRBJ2-7, with TRBD1 matching over 10 bases. The CDR3 is 14 amino acids. The germline V gene has CDR1 SGHRS and CDR2 YFSETQ. V was pared by 4 bases and J by 3 bases, with 4 bases of the junction left unmatched. The DNA of the CDR3 is TGCGCCAGCAGCATGGACAGGGGGGGCTACGAGCAGTACTTC. As protein: CASSMDRGGYEQYF.

This clone has a handful of counts. J is TRBJ2-3 and V is TRBV28, with a tentative D call TRBD1 (5 bases). This CDR3 contains 17 residues. Between the trimmed V and J ends, which lost 4 bases and 2 bases, there was a span of 19 bases. Germline-derived CDR1 and CDR2 are MDHEN and SYDVKM. The CDR3, as DNA: TGTGCCAGCAGTTCAGGGATAAGGCTAAGAGACACAGATACGCAGTATTTT. Residues: CASSSGIRLRDTDTQYF.

This clone has only one observation. The chain carries TRBV6-1 and TRBJ1-2; tentative D call: TRBD1 (6 bases). The ends were cut back, 6 bases at V and 8 bases at J, with 22 bases in the middle. Germline CDR1 is MNHNS and CDR2 is SASEGT. The CDR3 spans 15 residues. The CDR3 DNA sequence: TGTGCCAGCAGCCCACGGCAGGGGTTTTCGTGGGGCTACACCTTC. Translation: CASSPRQGFSWGYTF.

The V and J genes are TRBV4-1 and TRBJ1-4; the match to TRBD1 covers 9 bases. This CDR3 has 16 residues. V lost 3 bases and J lost 0; bases outside the gene matches: 2. Germline CDR1 and CDR2: MGHRA and YSYEKL. CDR3 sequence (DNA): TGCGCCAGCAGCCAGGGACAGGGAACAACTAATGAAAAACTGTTTTTT. It translates to CASSQGQGTTNEKLFF.

J is TRBJ1-6 and V is TRBV6-1, with 8 bases matching TRBD1. CDR1 and CDR2 (germline): MNHNS, SASEGT. The CDR3 runs 15 residues. The J segment lost 1 base and the V segment lost 9 bases, leaving 5 bases of the junction unmatched. CDR3 region: CARYQGASYNSPLHF. For the CDR3, the DNA is TGTGCCAGGTACCAGGGGGCTTCCTATAATTCACCCCTCCACTTT.

The chain carries TRBV4-3 and TRBJ1-5; D unclear. Per germline, CDR1 LGHNA and CDR2 YSLEER. Trimming shortened V by 0 bases and J by 0 bases, and 12 bases separated the two germline ends. CDR3 length equals 17 residues. The CDR3: CASSQEMTPNSNQPQHF. The CDR3 DNA reads as TGCGCCAGCAGCCAAGAAATGACTCCCAATAGCAATCAGCCCCAGCATTTT.

The V gene is TRBV7-3, the J gene TRBJ1-1; TRBD1 agrees at 8 bases. The CDR3 totals 14 residues. CDR1 and CDR2 (germline): SGHTA, FQGTGA. The V segment lost 5 bases and the J segment 1 base; nucleotides outside the gene matches: 3. The CDR3 is CASSKDRGNTEAFF. The CDR3 DNA sequence: TGTGCCAGCAGCAAAGACAGGGGGAACACTGAAGCTTTCTTT.

This rearrangement joins TRBV4-1 to TRBJ1-4, with D tentatively TRBD1 (6 bases). Trimming shortened V by 5 bases and J by 0 bases, and 10 bases separated the two germline ends. Germline loops: CDR1 MGHRA, CDR2 YSYEKL. This CDR3 has 15 amino acids. CDR3 coding DNA: TGCGCCAGCAGCACACAGGGACCAACTAATGAAAAACTGTTTTTT. Translation: CASSTQGPTNEKLFF.

This rearrangement joins TRBV29-1 to TRBJ1-2; the match to TRBD1 covers 10 bases. The CDR3 contains 15 residues. From germline, CDR1 is SQVTM and CDR2 ANQGSEA. Germline trimming cut 7 bases from V and 5 bases from J; bases unmatched to any gene: 13. The CDR3 DNA is TGCAGCGCCTCCCGACAGGGGGCGATTCATTATGGCTACACCTTC. Translated: CSASRQGAIHYGYTF.

This clone was seen a few times. The chain joins TRBV7-7 to TRBJ2-2; 8 bases line up with TRBD1. The CDR3 is 15 amino acids. Germline CDR1 is SSHAT and CDR2 is FNYEAQ (reference sequence). J gave up 5 bases and V 1 base, and 3 bases lay outside the gene matches. In DNA form, the CDR3 reads TGTGCCAGCAGCTTAGGTGGACAGGGAACCGGGGAGCTGTTTTTT. It is translated as CASSLGGQGTGELFF.

Of note for this clone: An end of the junction differs from the germline gene, which may be a read error. Other DNA sequences within the sample encode an identical CDR3. The chain carries TRBV7-9 and TRBJ2-1; 12 positions match TRBD2. Germline loops: CDR1 SEHNR, CDR2 FQNEAQ (reference sequence). The CDR3 loop spans 14 amino acids. The CDR3 DNA reads TGTGCCAGCAGCCTAGCGGGGGGGTACAATGAGCAGTTCTTC. This sequence encodes CASSLAGGYNEQFF.

V usage is TRBV30 and J usage is TRBJ1-6, with D perhaps TRBD1 (6 bases). The V and J ends lost 7 bases and 5 bases respectively, with 9 bases between them. The CDR3 contains 12 residues. CDR1 is GTSNPN and CDR2 is SVGIG in the germline V gene (reference sequence). The CDR3 region is CASYRDNSPLHF. The CDR3 DNA is TGTGCCTCCTACAGGGATAATTCACCCCTCCACTTT.

The chain combines TRBV6-5 with TRBJ1-3; D unresolved. Trimming shortened V by 6 bases and J by 8 bases, and 8 bases separated the two germline ends. This CDR3 has 11 residues. The V gene's germline CDR1 is MNHEY and CDR2 SVGAGI. The CDR3 protein is CASRNIDTIYF. In DNA, the CDR3 is TGTGCCAGCAGGAATATAGACACCATATATTTT.

V and J are TRBV27 and TRBJ1-1; maybe TRBD1 (6 bases). The V end was cut by 2 bases, the J end by 10 bases, with 11 bases between. The germline V gene encodes CDR1 MNHEY and CDR2 SMNVEV (reference sequence). The CDR3 sequence is 12 residues long. The chain's CDR3 is CASSLTGQVAFF. The CDR3 region has the DNA TGTGCCAGCAGTTTAACAGGGCAGGTAGCTTTCTTT.

The chain combines TRBV27 with TRBJ1-1, with no clear D. CDR1 and CDR2 (germline): MNHEY, SMNVEV (reference sequence). V was cut by 5 bases and J by 11 bases, with 18 bases left in between. The CDR3 loop spans 13 amino acids. For the CDR3, the DNA is TGTGCCAGCAGTCCAGGTGGGTCCCGAGGGGCTTTCTTT. This encodes CASSPGGSRGAFF.

The rearrangement joins TRBV11-2 to TRBJ1-6; 7 bases agree with TRBD1. CDR3 length equals 14 residues. The germline V gene encodes CDR1 SGHAT and CDR2 FQNNGV. Germline trimming cut 5 bases from V and 7 bases from J; bases unmatched to any gene: 5. The CDR3 protein is CASSPDRANSPLHF. The CDR3 DNA reads as TGTGCCAGCAGCCCTGACAGGGCGAATTCACCCCTCCACTTT.

This clone was seen a handful of times. The chain recombines TRBV6-4 with TRBJ2-1; 7 bases match TRBD2. The CDR3 has 16 amino acids. V trimming: 6 bases; J trimming: 6 bases; junction bases outside the gene matches: 14. Per the germline V gene, CDR1 is MRHNA and CDR2 is SNTAGT. The CDR3: CASSSGPGGTFNEQFF. CDR3 coding DNA: TGTGCCAGCAGCTCTGGCCCCGGGGGGACGTTCAATGAGCAGTTCTTC.

This chain uses TRBV29-1 with TRBJ1-1; D gene ambiguous. Trimming removed 3 bases from V and 8 bases from J, with 13 bases in between. The CDR3 has 12 amino acids. Germline CDR1 SQVTM, CDR2 ANQGSEA. The CDR3 DNA follows: TGCAGCGTTGATAGCTTAGACCCCGAAGCTTTCTTT. It encodes CSVDSLDPEAFF.

Note on this clone: At one end the junction does not follow the germline gene, possibly because of a read error. This chain joins TRBV9 and TRBJ1-1, with unresolved D. There are 9 residues in the CDR3. The germline CDR1 and CDR2 sequences are SGDLS and YYNGEE. CDR3 bases: TGTGCCAGCAGCCCAGCCTCGCGGTTT. Residues: CASSPASRF.